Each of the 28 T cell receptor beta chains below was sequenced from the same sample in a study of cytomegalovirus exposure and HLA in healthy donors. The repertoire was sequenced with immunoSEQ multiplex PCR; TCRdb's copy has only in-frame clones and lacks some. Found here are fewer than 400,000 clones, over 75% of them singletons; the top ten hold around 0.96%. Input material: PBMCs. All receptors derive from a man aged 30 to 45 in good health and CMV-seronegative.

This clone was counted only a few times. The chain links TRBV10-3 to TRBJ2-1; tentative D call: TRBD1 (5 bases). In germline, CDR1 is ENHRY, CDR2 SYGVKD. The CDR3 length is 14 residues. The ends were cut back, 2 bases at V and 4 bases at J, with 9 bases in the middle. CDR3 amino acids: CAISEGADYNEQFF. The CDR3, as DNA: TGTGCCATCAGTGAGGGGGCAGATTACAATGAGCAGTTCTTC.

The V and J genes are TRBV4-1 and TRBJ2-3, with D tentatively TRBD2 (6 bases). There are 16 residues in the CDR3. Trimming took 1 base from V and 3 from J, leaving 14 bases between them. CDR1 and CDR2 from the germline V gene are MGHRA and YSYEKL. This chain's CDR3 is CASSQGTWRDTDTQYF. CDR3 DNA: TGCGCCAGCAGCCAAGGTACGTGGCGGGATACAGATACGCAGTATTTT.

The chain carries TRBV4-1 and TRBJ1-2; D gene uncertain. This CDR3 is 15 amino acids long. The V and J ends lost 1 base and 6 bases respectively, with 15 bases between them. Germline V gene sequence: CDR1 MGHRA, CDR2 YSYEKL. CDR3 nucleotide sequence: TGCGCCAGCAGCCAAGTCGTCACCTCGACTAATGGCTACACCTTC. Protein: CASSQVVTSTNGYTF.

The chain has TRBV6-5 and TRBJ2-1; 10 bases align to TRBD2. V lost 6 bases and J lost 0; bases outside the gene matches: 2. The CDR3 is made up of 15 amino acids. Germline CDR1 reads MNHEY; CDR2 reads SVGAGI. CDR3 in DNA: TGTGCCAGCAGGGCTAGCGGGGGCTCCTACAATGAGCAGTTCTTC. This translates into CASRASGGSYNEQFF.

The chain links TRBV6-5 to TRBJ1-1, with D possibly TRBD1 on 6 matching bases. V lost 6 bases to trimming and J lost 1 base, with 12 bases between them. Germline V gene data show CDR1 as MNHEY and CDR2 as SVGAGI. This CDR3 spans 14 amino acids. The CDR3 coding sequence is TGTGCCAGCAGGAAACAGGGTCAGAACACTGAAGCTTTCTTT. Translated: CASRKQGQNTEAFF.

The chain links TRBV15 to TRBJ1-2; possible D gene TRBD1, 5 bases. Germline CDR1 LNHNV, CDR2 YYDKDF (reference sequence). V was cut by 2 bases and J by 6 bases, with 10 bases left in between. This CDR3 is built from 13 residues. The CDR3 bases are TGTGCCACCAGCAGAACAGGCACCAATGGCTACACCTTC. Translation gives CATSRTGTNGYTF.

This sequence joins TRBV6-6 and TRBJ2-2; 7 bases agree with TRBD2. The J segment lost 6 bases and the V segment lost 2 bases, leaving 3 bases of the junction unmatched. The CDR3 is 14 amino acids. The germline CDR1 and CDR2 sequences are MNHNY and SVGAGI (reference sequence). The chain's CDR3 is CASSYGGGPGELFF. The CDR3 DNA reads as TGTGCCAGCAGTTACGGGGGGGGTCCCGGGGAGCTGTTTTTT.

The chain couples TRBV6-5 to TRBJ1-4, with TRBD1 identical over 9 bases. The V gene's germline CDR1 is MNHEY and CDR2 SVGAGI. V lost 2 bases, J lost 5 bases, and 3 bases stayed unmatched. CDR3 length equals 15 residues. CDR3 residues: CASSYGTGLNEKLFF. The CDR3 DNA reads TGTGCCAGCAGTTACGGGACAGGGTTGAATGAAAAACTGTTTTTT.

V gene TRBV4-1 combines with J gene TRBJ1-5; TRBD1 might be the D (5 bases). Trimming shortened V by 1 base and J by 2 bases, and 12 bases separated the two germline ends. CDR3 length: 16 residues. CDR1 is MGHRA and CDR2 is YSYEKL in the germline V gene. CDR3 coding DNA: TGCGCCAGCAGCCAAGGACGGGGGAGTGGCAATCAGCCCCAGCATTTT. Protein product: CASSQGRGSGNQPQHF.

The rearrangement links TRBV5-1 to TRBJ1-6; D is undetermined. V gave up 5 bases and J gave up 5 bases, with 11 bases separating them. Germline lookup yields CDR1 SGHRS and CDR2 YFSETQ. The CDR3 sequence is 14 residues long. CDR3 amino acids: CASSWEVDNSPLHF. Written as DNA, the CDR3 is TGCGCCAGCAGTTGGGAGGTTGATAATTCACCCCTCCACTTT.

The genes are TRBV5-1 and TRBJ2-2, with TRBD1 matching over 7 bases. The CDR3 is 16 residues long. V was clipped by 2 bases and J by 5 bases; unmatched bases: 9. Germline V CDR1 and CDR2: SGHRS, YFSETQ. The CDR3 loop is CASSLGTAPLTGELFF. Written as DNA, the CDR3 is TGCGCCAGCAGCTTAGGGACAGCCCCCCTAACCGGGGAGCTGTTTTTT.

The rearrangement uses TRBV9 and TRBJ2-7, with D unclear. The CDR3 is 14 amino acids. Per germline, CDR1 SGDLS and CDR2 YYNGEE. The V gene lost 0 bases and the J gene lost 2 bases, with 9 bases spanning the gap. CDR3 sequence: CASSVAPEPYEQYF. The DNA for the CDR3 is TGTGCCAGCAGCGTAGCCCCGGAGCCCTACGAGCAGTACTTC. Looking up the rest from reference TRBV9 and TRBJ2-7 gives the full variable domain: DSGVTQTPKHLITATGQRVTLRCSPRSGDLSVYWYQQSLDQGLQFLIQYYNGEERAKGNILERFSAQQFPDLHSELNLSSLELGDSALYFCASSVAPEPYEQYFGPGTRLTVT.

CDR3 residues: CASRDRDVEEKLFF. In DNA, the CDR3 is TGTGCCAGCAGAGACAGGGATGTGGAAGAAAAACTGTTTTTT. The chain combines TRBV6-5 with TRBJ1-4; 7 bases line up with TRBD1. Germline CDR1 and CDR2: MNHEY and SVGAGI. V lost 6 bases, J lost 8 bases, and 9 bases stayed unmatched. CDR3 length equals 14 residues.

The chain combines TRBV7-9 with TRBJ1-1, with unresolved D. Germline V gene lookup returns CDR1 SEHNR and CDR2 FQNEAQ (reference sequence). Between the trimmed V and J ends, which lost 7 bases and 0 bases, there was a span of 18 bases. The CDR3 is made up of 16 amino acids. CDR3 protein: CASISHGFRVNTEAFF. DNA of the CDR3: TGTGCCAGCATTTCTCATGGGTTCCGGGTGAACACTGAAGCTTTCTTT.

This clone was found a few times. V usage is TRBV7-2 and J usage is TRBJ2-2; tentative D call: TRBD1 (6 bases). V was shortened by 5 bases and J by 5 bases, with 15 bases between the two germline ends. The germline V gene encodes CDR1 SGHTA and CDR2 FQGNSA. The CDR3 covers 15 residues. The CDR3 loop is CASSTAQGKTGELFF. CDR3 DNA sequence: TGTGCCAGCAGCACAGCACAGGGAAAGACCGGGGAGCTGTTTTTT.

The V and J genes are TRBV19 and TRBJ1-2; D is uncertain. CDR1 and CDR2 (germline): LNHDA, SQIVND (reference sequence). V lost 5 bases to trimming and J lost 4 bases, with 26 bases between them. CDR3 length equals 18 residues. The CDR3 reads CASSAQYLEGKAGYGYTF. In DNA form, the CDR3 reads TGTGCCAGTAGTGCCCAATACCTGGAGGGTAAGGCTGGCTATGGCTACACCTTC.

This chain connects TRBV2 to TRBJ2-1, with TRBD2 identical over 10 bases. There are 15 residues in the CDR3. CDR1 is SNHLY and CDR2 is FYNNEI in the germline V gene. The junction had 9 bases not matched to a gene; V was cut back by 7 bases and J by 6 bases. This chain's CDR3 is CASTTRTSGLNEQFF. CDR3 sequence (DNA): TGTGCCAGCACCACCCGGACTAGCGGTCTCAATGAGCAGTTCTTC.

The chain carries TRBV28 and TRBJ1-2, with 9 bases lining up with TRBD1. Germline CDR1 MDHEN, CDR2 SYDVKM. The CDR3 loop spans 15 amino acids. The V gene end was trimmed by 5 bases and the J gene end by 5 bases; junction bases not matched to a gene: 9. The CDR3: CASSPKQGASYGYTF. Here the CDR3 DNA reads TGTGCCAGCAGTCCCAAACAGGGGGCCTCGTATGGCTACACCTTC.

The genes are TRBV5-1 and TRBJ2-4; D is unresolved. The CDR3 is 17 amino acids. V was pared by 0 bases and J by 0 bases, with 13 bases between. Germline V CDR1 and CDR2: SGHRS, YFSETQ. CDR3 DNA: TGCGCCAGCAGCTTGGGGGCAGGCACGCTAGCCAAAAACATTCAGTACTTC. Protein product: CASSLGAGTLAKNIQYF.

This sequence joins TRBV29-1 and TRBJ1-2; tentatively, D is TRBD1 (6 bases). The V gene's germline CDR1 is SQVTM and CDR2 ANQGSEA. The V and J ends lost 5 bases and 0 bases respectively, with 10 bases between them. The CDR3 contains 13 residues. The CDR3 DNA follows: TGCAGCGTTACGACAGGAACTAACTATGGCTACACCTTC. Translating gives CSVTTGTNYGYTF.

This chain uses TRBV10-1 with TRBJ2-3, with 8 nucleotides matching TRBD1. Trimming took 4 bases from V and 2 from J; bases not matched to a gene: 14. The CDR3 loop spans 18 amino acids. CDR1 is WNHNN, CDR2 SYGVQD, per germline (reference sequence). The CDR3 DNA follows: TGCGCCAGCAGTGTGGGACAGGCCTTCTATGGTGACACAGATACGCAGTATTTT. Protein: CASSVGQAFYGDTDTQYF.

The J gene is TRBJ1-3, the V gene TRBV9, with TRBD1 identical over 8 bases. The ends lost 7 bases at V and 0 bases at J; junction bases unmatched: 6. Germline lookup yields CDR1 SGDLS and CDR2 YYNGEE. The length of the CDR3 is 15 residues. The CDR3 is CASRDRSHSGNTIYF. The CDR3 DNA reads TGTGCCAGCCGGGACAGGAGCCACTCTGGAAACACCATATATTTT. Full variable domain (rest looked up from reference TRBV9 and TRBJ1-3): DSGVTQTPKHLITATGQRVTLRCSPRSGDLSVYWYQQSLDQGLQFLIQYYNGEERAKGNILERFSAQQFPDLHSELNLSSLELGDSALYFCASRDRSHSGNTIYFGEGSWLTVV.

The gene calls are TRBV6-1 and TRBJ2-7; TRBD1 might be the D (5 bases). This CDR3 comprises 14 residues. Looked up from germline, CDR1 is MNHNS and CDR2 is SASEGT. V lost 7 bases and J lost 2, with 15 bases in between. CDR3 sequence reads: CASTSGFVTYEQYF. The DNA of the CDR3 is TGTGCCAGCACTTCAGGGTTCGTTACCTACGAGCAGTACTTC.

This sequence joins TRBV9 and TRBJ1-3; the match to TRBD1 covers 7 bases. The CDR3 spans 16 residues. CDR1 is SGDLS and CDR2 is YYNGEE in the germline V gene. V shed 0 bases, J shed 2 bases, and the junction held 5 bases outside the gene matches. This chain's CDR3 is CASSVERQGAGNTIYF. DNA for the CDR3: TGTGCCAGCAGCGTAGAGAGACAGGGCGCTGGAAACACCATATATTTT. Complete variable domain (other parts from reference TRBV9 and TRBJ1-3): DSGVTQTPKHLITATGQRVTLRCSPRSGDLSVYWYQQSLDQGLQFLIQYYNGEERAKGNILERFSAQQFPDLHSELNLSSLELGDSALYFCASSVERQGAGNTIYFGEGSWLTVV.

The CDR3, as DNA: TGTGCCAGCTCACCTCGGGATACTAATAATTCACCCCTCCACTTT. This codes for CASSPRDTNNSPLHF. The J gene is TRBJ1-6, the V gene TRBV18; D remains unclear. The CDR3 length is 15 residues. Looked up from germline, CDR1 is KGHSH and CDR2 is LQKENI. V was clipped by 3 bases and J by 5 bases, with 11 bases between them.

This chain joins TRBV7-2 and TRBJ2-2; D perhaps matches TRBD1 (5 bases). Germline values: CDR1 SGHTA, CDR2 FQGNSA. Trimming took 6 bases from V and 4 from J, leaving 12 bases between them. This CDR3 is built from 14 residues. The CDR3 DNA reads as TGTGCCAGCAGAAAAGGGGTTCCCACCGGGGAGCTGTTTTTT. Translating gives CASRKGVPTGELFF.

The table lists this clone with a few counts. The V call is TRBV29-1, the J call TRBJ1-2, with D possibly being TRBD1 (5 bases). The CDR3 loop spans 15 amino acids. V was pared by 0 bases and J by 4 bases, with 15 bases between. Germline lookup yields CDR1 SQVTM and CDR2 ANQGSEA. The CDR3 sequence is CSVEELGRGIYGYTF. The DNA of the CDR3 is TGCAGCGTTGAAGAATTGGGGCGGGGAATCTATGGCTACACCTTC.

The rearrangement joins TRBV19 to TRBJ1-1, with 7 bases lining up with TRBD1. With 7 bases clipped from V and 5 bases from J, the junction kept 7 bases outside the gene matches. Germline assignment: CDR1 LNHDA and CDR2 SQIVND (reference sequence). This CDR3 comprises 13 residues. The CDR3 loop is CASTTGVGTEAFF. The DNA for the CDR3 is TGTGCCAGTACCACAGGGGTTGGTACTGAAGCTTTCTTT.